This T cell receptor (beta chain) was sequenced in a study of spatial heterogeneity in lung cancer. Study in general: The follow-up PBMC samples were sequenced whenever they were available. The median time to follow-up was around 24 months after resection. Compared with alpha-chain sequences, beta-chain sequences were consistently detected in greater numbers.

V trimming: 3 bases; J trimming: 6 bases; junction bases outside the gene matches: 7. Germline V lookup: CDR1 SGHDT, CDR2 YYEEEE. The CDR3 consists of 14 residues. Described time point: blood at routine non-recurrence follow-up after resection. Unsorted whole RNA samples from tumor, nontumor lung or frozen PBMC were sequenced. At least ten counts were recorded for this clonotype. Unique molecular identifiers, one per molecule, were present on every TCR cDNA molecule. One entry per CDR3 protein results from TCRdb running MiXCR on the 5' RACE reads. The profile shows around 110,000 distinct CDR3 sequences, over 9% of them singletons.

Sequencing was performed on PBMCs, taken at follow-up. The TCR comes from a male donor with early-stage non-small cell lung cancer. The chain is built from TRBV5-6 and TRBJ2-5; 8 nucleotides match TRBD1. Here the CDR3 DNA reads TGTGCCAGCAGCTCCGCGACAGGGGAGAAGACCCAGTACTTC. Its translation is CASSSATGEKTQYF.